This T cell receptor (beta chain) was profiled in a study of PD-1 blockade in classical Hodgkin lymphoma. Exposure to brentuximab vedotin varied, and each patient had relapsed following autologous stem cell transplantation. From thawed PBMCs, CD4+ T cells were purified using magnetic negative selection. Best responses were complete response, partial response or progressive disease. Assay used: immunoSEQ multiplex PCR; TCRdb lists only in-frame clones, some missing. The top ten hold 0.2% to 0.3% of the sample, which has about 35,000 clones, 75% to 95% seen once. CDR1 is SGHRS and CDR2 is YFSETQ in the germline V gene. V gave up 4 bases and J gave up 4 bases, with 9 bases separating them. CDR3 length equals 12 residues. In the case of this clone: Its target is not known.

Overall study findings and caveats: Nivolumab starters within 1 year of ASCT were excluded. As was reported, newly diagnosed patients showed lower baseline TCR diversity than healthy donors did.

This chain joins TRBV5-1 and TRBJ2-7; D remains unclear. The sequenced sample was CD4+ T cells from blood, obtained at baseline. This receptor was taken from a human donor with classical Hodgkin lymphoma. CDR3 DNA: TGCGCCAGCAGCCGCGAGATATACGAGCAGTACTTC. It specifies CASSREIYEQYF.